This section outlines one T cell receptor (beta chain) sequence together with its context. CD8+ and CD4+ T cells from blood underwent TCR beta sequencing. The sample comes from a study of CD8 T cells in Susac syndrome. After extraction with the RNeasy kit, about 0.45 to 1 ug of the RNA was reverse transcribed using random hexamers. A multiplex approach, immunoSEQ multiplex PCR, amplified TCR beta CDR3 across 54 Vbeta and 13 Jbeta. TCRdb recomputed calls from the immunoSEQ multiplex PCR reads with MiXCR, one row per CDR3 protein. The sample shows about 440,000 distinct CDR3 sequences, approximately 89% of them seen only once. Trimming stripped 5 bases from V and 3 bases from J, with 11 bases between. Germline assignment: CDR1 GTSNPN and CDR2 SVGIG (reference sequence). The CDR3 has 14 residues.

The receptor was isolated from a human donor with multiple sclerosis. This chain connects TRBV30 to TRBJ2-6; no reliable D call. Sample: CD8+ T cells from PBMCs. For the CDR3, the DNA is TGTGCCTGGGAGGACGGCGGTGGGGCCAACGTCCTGACTTTC. It codes for CAWEDGGGANVLTF.